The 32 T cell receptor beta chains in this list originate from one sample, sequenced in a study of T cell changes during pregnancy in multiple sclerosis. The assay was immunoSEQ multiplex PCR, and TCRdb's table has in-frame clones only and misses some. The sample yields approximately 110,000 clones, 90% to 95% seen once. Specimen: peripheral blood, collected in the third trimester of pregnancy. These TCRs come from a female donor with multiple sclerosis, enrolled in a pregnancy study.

CDR3 sequence reads: CASSPGRGPAGNTIYF. CDR3 nucleotides: TGTGCCAGCAGCCCCGGTCGAGGGCCCGCTGGAAACACCATATATTTT. The chain couples TRBV5-5 to TRBJ1-3; D is ambiguous. The V and J ends lost 4 bases and 2 bases respectively, with 16 bases between them. In germline, CDR1 is SGHKS, CDR2 YYEKEE (reference sequence). The CDR3 sequence is 16 residues long.

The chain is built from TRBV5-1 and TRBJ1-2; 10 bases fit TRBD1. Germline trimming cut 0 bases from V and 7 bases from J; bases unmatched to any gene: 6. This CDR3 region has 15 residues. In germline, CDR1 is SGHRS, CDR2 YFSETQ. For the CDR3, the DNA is TGCGCCAGCAGCTTGGGACAGGGGGCTATCTCTGGCTACACCTTC. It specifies CASSLGQGAISGYTF.

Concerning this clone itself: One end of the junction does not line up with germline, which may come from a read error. DNA of the CDR3: TGTGCCATCGGGACTTGGGCGAACGCTGAAGCTTTCTTT. Translating it yields CAIGTWANAEAFF. V and J are TRBV5-4 and TRBJ1-1; D may be TRBD1 (5 bases). This CDR3 spans 13 amino acids. The germline gives CDR1 SGHNT, CDR2 YYREEE (reference sequence).

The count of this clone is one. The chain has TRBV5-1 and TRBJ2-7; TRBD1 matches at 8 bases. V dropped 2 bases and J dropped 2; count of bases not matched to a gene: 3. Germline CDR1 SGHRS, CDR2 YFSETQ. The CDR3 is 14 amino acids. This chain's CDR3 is CASSLTGGPYEQYF. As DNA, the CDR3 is TGCGCCAGCAGCTTAACAGGGGGGCCCTACGAGCAGTACTTC.

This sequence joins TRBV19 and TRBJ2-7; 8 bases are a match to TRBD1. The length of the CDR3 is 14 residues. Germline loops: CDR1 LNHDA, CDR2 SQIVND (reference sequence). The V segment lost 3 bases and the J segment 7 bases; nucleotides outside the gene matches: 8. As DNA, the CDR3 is TGTGCCAGTAGTATGAGGCAGGGGGCAGGGGAGCAGTACTTC. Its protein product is CASSMRQGAGEQYF. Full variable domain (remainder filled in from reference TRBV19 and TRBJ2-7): DGGITQSPKYLFRKEGQNVTLSCEQNLNHDAMYWYRQDPGQGLRLIYYSQIVNDFQKGDIAEGYSVSREKKESFPLTVTSAQKNPTAFYLCASSMRQGAGEQYFGPGTRLTVT.

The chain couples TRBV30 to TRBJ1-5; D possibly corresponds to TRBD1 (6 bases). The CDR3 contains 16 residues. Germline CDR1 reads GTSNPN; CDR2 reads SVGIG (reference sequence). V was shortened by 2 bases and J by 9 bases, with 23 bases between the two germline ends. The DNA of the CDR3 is TGTGCCTGGAGTTCCGGACAGATGGGTCCCGTGGGGCCCCAGCATTTT. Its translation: CAWSSGQMGPVGPQHF.

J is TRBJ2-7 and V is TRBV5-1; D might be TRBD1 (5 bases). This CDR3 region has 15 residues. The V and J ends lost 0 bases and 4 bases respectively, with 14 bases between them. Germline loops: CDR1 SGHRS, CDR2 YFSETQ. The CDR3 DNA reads TGCGCCAGCAGCTTGGAAGGGGCCCGACCTTACGAGCAGTACTTC. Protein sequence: CASSLEGARPYEQYF.

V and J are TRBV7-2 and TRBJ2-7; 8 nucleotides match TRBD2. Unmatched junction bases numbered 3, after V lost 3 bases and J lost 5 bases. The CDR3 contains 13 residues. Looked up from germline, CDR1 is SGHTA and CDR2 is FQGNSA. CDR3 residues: CASSLALADEQYF. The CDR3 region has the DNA TGTGCCAGCAGCTTGGCACTAGCGGACGAGCAGTACTTC. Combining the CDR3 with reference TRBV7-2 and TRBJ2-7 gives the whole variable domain GAGVSQSPSNKVTEKGKDVELRCDPISGHTALYWYRQSLGQGLEFLIYFQGNSAPDKSGLPSDRFSAERTGGSVSTLTIQRTQQEDSAVYLCASSLALADEQYFGPGTRLTVT.

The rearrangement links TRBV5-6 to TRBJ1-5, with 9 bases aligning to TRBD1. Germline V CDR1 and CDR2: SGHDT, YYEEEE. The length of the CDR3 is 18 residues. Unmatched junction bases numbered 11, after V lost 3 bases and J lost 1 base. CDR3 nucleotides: TGTGCCAGCAGCTACGGGACAGGGATCCGACCAAGCAATCAGCCCCAGCATTTT. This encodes CASSYGTGIRPSNQPQHF.

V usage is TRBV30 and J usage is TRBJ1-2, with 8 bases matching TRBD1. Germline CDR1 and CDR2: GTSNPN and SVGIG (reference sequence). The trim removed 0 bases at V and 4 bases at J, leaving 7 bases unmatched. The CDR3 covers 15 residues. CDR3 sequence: CAWSVKAGGSYGYTF. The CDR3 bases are TGTGCCTGGAGTGTAAAAGCAGGGGGCAGCTATGGCTACACCTTC.

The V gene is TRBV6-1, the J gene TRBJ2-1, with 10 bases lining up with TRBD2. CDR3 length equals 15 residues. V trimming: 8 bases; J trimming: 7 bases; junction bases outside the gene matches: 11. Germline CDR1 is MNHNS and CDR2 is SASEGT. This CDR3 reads CASLRSGRAYNEQFF. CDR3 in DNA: TGTGCCAGCCTGCGGAGCGGGAGGGCATATAATGAGCAGTTCTTC.

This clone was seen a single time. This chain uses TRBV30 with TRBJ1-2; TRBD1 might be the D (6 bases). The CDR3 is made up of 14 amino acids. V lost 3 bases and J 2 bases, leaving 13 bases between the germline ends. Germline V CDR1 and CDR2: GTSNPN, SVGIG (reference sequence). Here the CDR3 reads CAWSLTGTNYGYTF. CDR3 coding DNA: TGTGCCTGGAGCTTGACAGGAACCAACTATGGCTACACCTTC.

CDR3 nucleotides: TGTGCCTGGAGTGCAGGACTAGCGGGGGGTAATGAGCAGTTCTTC. Protein: CAWSAGLAGGNEQFF. J is TRBJ2-1 and V is TRBV30; 14 positions match TRBD2. J gave up 7 bases and V 1 base, and 3 bases lay outside the gene matches. CDR1 is GTSNPN, CDR2 SVGIG, per germline (reference sequence). This CDR3 spans 15 amino acids.

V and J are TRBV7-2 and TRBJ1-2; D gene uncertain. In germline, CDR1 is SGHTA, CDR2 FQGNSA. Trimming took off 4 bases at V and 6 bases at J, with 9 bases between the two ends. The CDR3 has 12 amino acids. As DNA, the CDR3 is TGTGCCAGCAGCTCCACTAGGGATGGCTACACCTTC. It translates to CASSSTRDGYTF.

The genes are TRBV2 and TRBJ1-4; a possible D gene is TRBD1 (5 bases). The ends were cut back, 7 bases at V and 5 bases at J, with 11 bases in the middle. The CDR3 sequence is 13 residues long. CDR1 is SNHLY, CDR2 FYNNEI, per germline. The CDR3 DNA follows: TGTGCCAGCAACCTCAACAGGAATGAAAAACTGTTTTTT. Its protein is CASNLNRNEKLFF.

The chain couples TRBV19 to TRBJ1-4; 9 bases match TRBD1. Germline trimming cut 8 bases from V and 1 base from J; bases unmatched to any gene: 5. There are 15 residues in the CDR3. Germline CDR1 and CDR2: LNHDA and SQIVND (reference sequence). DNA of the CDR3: TGTGCCAGTGGCCTGGGACAGGGAACTAATGAAAAACTGTTTTTT. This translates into CASGLGQGTNEKLFF.

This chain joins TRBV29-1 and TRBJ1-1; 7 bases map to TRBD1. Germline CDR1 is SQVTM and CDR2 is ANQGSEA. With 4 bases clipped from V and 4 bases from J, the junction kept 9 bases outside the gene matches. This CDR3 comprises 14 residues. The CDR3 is CSVVRRGIATEAFF. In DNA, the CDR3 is TGCAGCGTTGTTCGCAGGGGGATTGCCACTGAAGCTTTCTTT.

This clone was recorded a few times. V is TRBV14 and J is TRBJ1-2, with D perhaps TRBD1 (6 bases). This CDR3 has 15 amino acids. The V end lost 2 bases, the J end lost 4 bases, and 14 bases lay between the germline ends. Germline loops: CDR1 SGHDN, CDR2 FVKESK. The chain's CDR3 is CASSQWSGGAYGYTF. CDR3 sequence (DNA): TGTGCCAGCAGCCAATGGTCGGGGGGGGCCTATGGCTACACCTTC.

In DNA, the CDR3 is TGTGCCAGCAGTTTAATAGGGGGGGACACTGAAGCTTTCTTT. It yields the protein CASSLIGGDTEAFF. The rearrangement links TRBV27 to TRBJ1-1, with D possibly TRBD1 on 6 matching bases. The CDR3 length is 14 residues. V was clipped by 2 bases and J by 3 bases, with 10 bases between them. Germline loops: CDR1 MNHEY, CDR2 SMNVEV (reference sequence).

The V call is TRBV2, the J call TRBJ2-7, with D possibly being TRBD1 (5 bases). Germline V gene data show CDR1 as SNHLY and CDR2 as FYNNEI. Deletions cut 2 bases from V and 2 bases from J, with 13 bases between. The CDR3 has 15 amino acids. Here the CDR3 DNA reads TGTGCCAGCAGTGAATGGGCAGAAGGGGCCTACGAGCAGTACTTC. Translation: CASSEWAEGAYEQYF.

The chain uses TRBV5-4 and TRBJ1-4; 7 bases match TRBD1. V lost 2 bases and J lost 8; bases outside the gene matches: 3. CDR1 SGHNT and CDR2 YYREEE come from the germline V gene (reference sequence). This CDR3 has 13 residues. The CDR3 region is CASSLQGREKLFF. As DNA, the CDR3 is TGTGCCAGCAGCTTACAGGGGCGAGAAAAACTGTTTTTT.

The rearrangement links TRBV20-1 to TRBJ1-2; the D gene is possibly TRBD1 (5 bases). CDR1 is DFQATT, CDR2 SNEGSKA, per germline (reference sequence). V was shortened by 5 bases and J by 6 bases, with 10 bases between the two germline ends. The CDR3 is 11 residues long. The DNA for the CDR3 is TGCAGTGCTTGGGGGGGGGATGGCTACACCTTC. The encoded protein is CSAWGGDGYTF.

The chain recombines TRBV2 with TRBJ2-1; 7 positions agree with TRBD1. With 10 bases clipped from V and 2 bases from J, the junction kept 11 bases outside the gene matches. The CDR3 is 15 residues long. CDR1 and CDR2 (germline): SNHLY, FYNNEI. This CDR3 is CAIGEGASAYNEQFF. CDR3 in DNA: TGTGCCATCGGCGAGGGGGCAAGCGCCTACAATGAGCAGTTCTTC. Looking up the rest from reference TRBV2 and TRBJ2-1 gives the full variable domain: EPEVTQTPSHQVTQMGQEVILRCVPISNHLYFYWYRQILGQKVEFLVSFYNNEISEKSEIFDDQFSVERPDGSNFTLKIRSTKLEDSAMYFCAIGEGASAYNEQFFGPGTRLTVL.

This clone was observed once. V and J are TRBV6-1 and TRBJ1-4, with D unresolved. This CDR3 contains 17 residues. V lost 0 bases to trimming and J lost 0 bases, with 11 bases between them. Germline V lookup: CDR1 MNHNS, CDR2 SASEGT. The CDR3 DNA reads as TGTGCCAGCAGTGAAGCAGGAGCCATTGCAACTAATGAAAAACTGTTTTTT. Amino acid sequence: CASSEAGAIATNEKLFF.

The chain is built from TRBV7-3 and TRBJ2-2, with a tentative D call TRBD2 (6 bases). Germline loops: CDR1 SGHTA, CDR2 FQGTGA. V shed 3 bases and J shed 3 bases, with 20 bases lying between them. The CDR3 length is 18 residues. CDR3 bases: TGTGCCAGCAGCTTGTCTCCTTCGGGTAGCGGTGACACCGGGGAGCTGTTTTTT. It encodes CASSLSPSGSGDTGELFF.

The CDR3 protein is CASSRDRGGSYEQYF. The CDR3 DNA is TGCGCCAGCAGCCGAGACAGGGGGGGTTCCTACGAGCAGTACTTC. This rearrangement joins TRBV5-1 to TRBJ2-7, with 9 bases matching TRBD1. The CDR3 has 15 residues. Trimming cost V 4 bases and J 1 base; bases outside gene matches: 6. Germline loops: CDR1 SGHRS, CDR2 YFSETQ.

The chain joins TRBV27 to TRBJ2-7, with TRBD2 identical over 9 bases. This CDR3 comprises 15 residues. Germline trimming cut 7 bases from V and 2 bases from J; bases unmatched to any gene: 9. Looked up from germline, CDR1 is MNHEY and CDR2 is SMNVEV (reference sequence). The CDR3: CASILPQRGAYEQYF. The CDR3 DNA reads TGTGCCAGCATCCTTCCCCAGCGGGGGGCCTACGAGCAGTACTTC.

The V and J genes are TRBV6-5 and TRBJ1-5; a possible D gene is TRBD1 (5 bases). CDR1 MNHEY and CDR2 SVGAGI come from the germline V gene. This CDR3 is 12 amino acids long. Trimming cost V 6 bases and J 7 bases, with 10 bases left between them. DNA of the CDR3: TGTGCCAGCAGAACCGGGGGGCAGCCCCAGCATTTT. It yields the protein CASRTGGQPQHF.

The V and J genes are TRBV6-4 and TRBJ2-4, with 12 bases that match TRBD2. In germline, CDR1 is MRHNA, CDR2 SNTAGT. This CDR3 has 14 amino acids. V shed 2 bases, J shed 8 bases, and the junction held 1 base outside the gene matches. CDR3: CASSDLAGGYIQYF. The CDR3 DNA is TGTGCCAGCAGTGACCTAGCGGGGGGGTACATTCAGTACTTC.

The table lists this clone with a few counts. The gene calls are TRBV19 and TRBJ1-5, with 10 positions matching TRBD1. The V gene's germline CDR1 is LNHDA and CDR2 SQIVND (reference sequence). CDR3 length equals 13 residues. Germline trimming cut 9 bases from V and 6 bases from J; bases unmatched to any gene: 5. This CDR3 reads CASGGQGLQPQHF. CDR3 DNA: TGTGCCAGCGGGGGACAGGGGCTTCAGCCCCAGCATTTT.

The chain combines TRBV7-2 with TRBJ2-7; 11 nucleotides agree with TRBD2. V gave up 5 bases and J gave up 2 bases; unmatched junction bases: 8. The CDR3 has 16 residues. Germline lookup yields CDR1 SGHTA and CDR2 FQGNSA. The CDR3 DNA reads TGTGCCAGCAGCGCCAGACTAGCGGGGCTGACCTACGAGCAGTACTTC. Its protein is CASSARLAGLTYEQYF.

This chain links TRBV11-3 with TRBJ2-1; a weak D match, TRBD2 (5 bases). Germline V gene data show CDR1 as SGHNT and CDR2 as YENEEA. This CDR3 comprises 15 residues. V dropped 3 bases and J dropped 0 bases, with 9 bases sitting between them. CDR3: CASSLRRSSYNEQFF. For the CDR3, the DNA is TGTGCCAGCAGCTTGAGGAGGTCCTCCTACAATGAGCAGTTCTTC.